This T cell receptor beta chain came from a study of cytomegalovirus exposure and HLA in healthy donors. Overall study: The same platform as the roughly 670 first-cohort repertoires was used for the 95 to 150 validation repertoires, a later analysis reported. Points from the study as a whole: Three chains linked to CMV were shown in vitro to be specific for CMV antigens. According to a subsequent analysis, TCR clusters from the first cohort were inclined to appear together in the 110 or so validation repertoires. Diagnosis of cytomegalovirus status made by the classifier reportedly showed high specificity and sensitivity.

TCRdb's copy holds only in-frame clones and misses some; the assay was immunoSEQ multiplex PCR. This repertoire shows 150,000 to 250,000 clones, around 80% found once; its top ten account for 1% to 1.5%. Germline V gene lookup returns CDR1 MGHDK and CDR2 SYGVNS. CDR3 length: 14 amino acids. The germline V and J ends were trimmed by 6 bases and 7 bases, with 15 bases remaining between them. As concerns this clone: Its antigen is not identified.

The receptor's source is a woman aged 30 to 39 in good health and CMV-seronegative. This chain links TRBV25-1 with TRBJ1-4; possibly TRBD1 for D (5 bases). Sequencing was carried out using PBMCs. The chain's CDR3 is CASSLPGLAEKLFF. The DNA for the CDR3 is TGTGCCAGCAGCCTACCAGGGCTTGCTGAAAAACTGTTTTTT.